The clone carrying this T cell receptor (beta chain) was counted a few times. TCRdb re-derived calls from the 5' RACE reads in MiXCR, one entry per CDR3 protein. The sample has approximately 560,000 distinct CDR3 sequences; 15% to 20% are singletons. Germline CDR1 and CDR2: MRHNA and SNTAGT. V was trimmed by 5 bases and J by 1 base, leaving 13 bases between them. CDR3 size: 15 residues. This entry is derived from a study of T-cell memory formation after mild COVID-19. J is TRBJ2-3 and V is TRBV6-4; D may correspond to TRBD1 or TRBD2 (5 bases each). The specimen was PBMCs or a T cell subset sorted from them (not recorded which). This TCR was sampled from an adult woman who had mild COVID-19 (a few samples of this study predate the infection). Cell type and time point are not known. The CDR3 coding sequence is TGTGCCAGCAGTCGGGACGGAGGAGGCACAGATACGCAGTATTTT. It is translated as CASSRDGGGTDTQYF.